Each of the 11 T cell receptor beta chains below was sequenced from the same sample in a study of T cells in Graves' hyperthyroidism and ophthalmopathy. TCR beta CDR3 regions were amplified from RNA. HTBI primers were the set used in a first-round RT-PCR of the TCR CDR3. TCRdb reanalysed the multiplex PCR reads using MiXCR and keeps one entry per CDR3 protein. The sample shows about 700,000 distinct CDR3 sequences, about 14% of them seen only once. Sequencing input: blood. Receptor source: a woman between 18 and 30 years old with Graves' hyperthyroidism.

This clonotype was counted ten times or more. This CDR3 is CSARWTSGSSSYGTDTQYF. DNA of the CDR3: TGCAGTGCTAGGTGGACTAGCGGGAGTTCGAGTTATGGCACAGATACGCAGTATTTT. This chain uses TRBV20-1 with TRBJ2-3, with 13 bases that match TRBD2. J lost 1 base, V lost 3 bases, and 13 bases had no gene match. CDR3 length: 19 amino acids. Germline V gene lookup returns CDR1 DFQATT and CDR2 SNEGSKA (reference sequence).

A word on this clonotype: This CDR3 is missing its conserved last phenylalanine or tryptophan, likely due to a read error. The chain combines TRBV29-1 with TRBJ2-5, with a possible D match to TRBD2 (5 bases). The germline V and J ends were trimmed by 4 bases and 0 bases, with 21 bases remaining between them. Looked up from germline, CDR1 is SQVTM and CDR2 is ANQGSEA. The CDR3 has 17 residues. The chain's CDR3 is CSVVGLGDRADQETQYY. The CDR3 DNA reads as TGCAGCGTTGTTGGACTCGGAGACCGAGCCGACCAAGAGACCCAGTACTAC.

This chain joins TRBV5-8 and TRBJ2-3; TRBD1 aligns across 9 bases. J lost 5 bases, V lost 2 bases, and 9 bases had no gene match. CDR1 is SGHTS, CDR2 YDEGEE, per germline. The CDR3 is 16 residues long. CDR3 sequence (DNA): TGTGCCAGCAGCTTAGGATGGACAGGGGCAGGAGATACGCAGTATTTT. Translation: CASSLGWTGAGDTQYF.

This clonotype was found many times. The chain recombines TRBV20-1 with TRBJ2-3; the match to TRBD2 covers 12 bases. In germline, CDR1 is DFQATT, CDR2 SNEGSKA (reference sequence). The CDR3 extends over 12 amino acids. The trim removed 3 bases at V and 14 bases at J, leaving 6 bases unmatched. The CDR3 nucleotides are TGCAGTGCTAGGGCGACTAGCGGGAGTGCGTATTTT. Translation: CSARATSGSAYF.

This clonotype was detected many times. The J gene is TRBJ2-7, the V gene TRBV10-2; TRBD2 agrees at 12 bases. V was pared by 8 bases and J by 8 bases, with 10 bases of the junction left unmatched. CDR1 and CDR2 (germline): WSHSY, SAAADI. CDR3 size: 14 residues. Written as DNA, the CDR3 is TGCGCCAGCGAGGGGGGGGGACTAGCGGGTAAGCAGTACTTC. Encoded protein: CASEGGGLAGKQYF.

This clonotype was detected ten times or more. The chain joins TRBV6-1 to TRBJ1-3; no definite D call. The CDR3 is 18 amino acids. Trimming removed 0 bases from V and 0 bases from J, with 15 bases in between. Per germline, CDR1 MNHNS and CDR2 SASEGT. CDR3 nucleotide sequence: TGTGCCAGCAGTGAAGCACCTTCTTTGACGCACTCTGGAAACACCATATATTTT. This sequence encodes CASSEAPSLTHSGNTIYF.

This chain uses TRBV6-1 with TRBJ2-3, with a possible D match to TRBD1 (6 bases). V was cut by 3 bases and J by 4 bases, with 11 bases left in between. The CDR3 has 14 residues. Germline V gives CDR1 MNHNS, CDR2 SASEGT. This CDR3 is CASSERKGADTQYF. The CDR3 DNA sequence: TGTGCCAGCAGTGAGCGGAAGGGGGCAGATACGCAGTATTTT.

Ten or more counts support this clonotype. The chain uses TRBV7-9 and TRBJ2-3; D not certain. The CDR3 length is 15 residues. Trimming cost V 3 bases and J 4 bases, with 14 bases left between them. Germline CDR1 and CDR2: SEHNR and FQNEAQ (reference sequence). In DNA, the CDR3 is TGTGCCAGCAGCTTGTCTTTACGATATGCAGATACGCAGTATTTT. Translation gives CASSLSLRYADTQYF.

This clonotype was counted many times. The J gene is TRBJ2-7, the V gene TRBV2; D gene ambiguous. V was cut by 3 bases and J by 0 bases, with 9 bases left in between. Germline V gene data show CDR1 as SNHLY and CDR2 as FYNNEI. This CDR3 contains 14 residues. Here the CDR3 DNA reads TGTGCCAGCAGTGAGTACGGTGCCTCCTACGAGCAGTACTTC. Protein product: CASSEYGASYEQYF.

This chain links TRBV11-2 with TRBJ2-1, with D maybe TRBD1 (5 bases). CDR1 SGHAT and CDR2 FQNNGV come from the germline V gene. The CDR3 sequence is 15 residues long. Trimming stripped 3 bases from V and 2 bases from J, with 11 bases between. CDR3 nucleotide sequence: TGTGCCAGCAGCTTGAATCAGGGTCCCTACAATGAGCAGTTCTTC. Its translation is CASSLNQGPYNEQFF.

As to this clonotype: This may be a read error, as it is one base from a much larger clone. The chain carries TRBV20-1 and TRBJ1-5; the match to TRBD1 covers 8 bases. The CDR3 is 16 residues long. Trimming took 2 bases from V and 1 from J; bases not matched to a gene: 7. Germline V gene data show CDR1 as DFQATT and CDR2 as SNEGSKA (reference sequence). The CDR3 here is CSARPLSGGSNQPQHF. CDR3 bases: TGCAGTGCTAGACCGCTTTCAGGGGGCAGCAATCAGCCCCAGCATTTT.